The rows below give T cell receptor beta chains drawn from one sample of a study of human CD8 memory T cell subsets. TCRdb reprocessed the 5' RACE reads and keeps a single row for each CDR3 protein, giving no DNA. This repertoire includes roughly 6,200 distinct CDR3 sequences. The sequencing sample was made of CD8+ effector memory T cells (TEM) sorted from PBMCs. Every receptor here comes from a human donor in good health. Each CDR3 is given with its conserved first and last residue. Rows give clone size only sometimes, using once, few, many, or a class for an expanded clone.

>NA|TRBJ2-7|TRBV15
CATSRGTGSEQYF
>NA|TRBJ2-7|TRBV28
CASSLTGTDYEQYF
>NA|TRBJ2-1|TRBV29-1
CSVSSGTTYNEQFF
>NA|TRBJ2-1|TRBV15
CATSTLRDRDGNEQFF
>NA|TRBJ2-1|TRBV7-9
CASSSRWTAIMNLWNEQFF
>NA|TRBJ1-4|TRBV29-1
CSVSRLGEKLFF
>NA|TRBJ1-4|TRBV28
CASSLTQSNEKLFF
>NA|TRBJ1-5|TRBV7-8
CASSPHFMGFQPQHF
>NA|TRBJ2-7|TRBV7-9
CASSQTSEGGEQYF
>NA|TRBJ2-1|TRBV13
CASSPRLAGELNEQFF
>NA|TRBJ1-2|TRBV5-1
CASSLGQGSYGYTF
>NA|TRBJ1-2|TRBV9
CASSETPGQGATNYGYTF
>NA|TRBJ2-1|TRBV28
CASSTPFGLAYNEQFF
>NA|TRBJ1-2|TRBV6-2/TRBV6-3
CASSYSPSGAVGYTF
>NA|TRBJ2-7|TRBV19
CASSIYGDSGYEQYF
>NA|TRBJ2-1|TRBV12-3/TRBV12-4
CASSLPLGQMNEQFF
>NA|TRBJ2-7|TRBV5-1
CASSPSGQIYEQYF
>NA|TRBJ2-2|TRBV5-6
CASSPGLAGTGELFF
>NA|TRBJ2-3|TRBV11-3
CASSRNSGGDTDTQYF
>NA|TRBJ2-2|TRBV6-1
CASTRAGADTGELFF
>NA|TRBJ2-1|TRBV12-3/TRBV12-4
CASSMEREYNEQFF
>medium-sized|TRBJ2-2|TRBV24-1
CATGETQNTGELFF
>NA|TRBJ2-1|TRBV5-1
CASSSGTSGSGSSYNEQFF
>medium-sized|TRBJ2-1|TRBV4-1
CASSQEDSTYNEQFF
>NA|TRBJ2-7|TRBV7-6
CASSLGTGKSQQYF
>NA|TRBJ1-2|TRBV4-2
CASSQDEGQINYGYTF
>NA|TRBJ1-5|TRBV12-3/TRBV12-4
CASSPRQGLTNQPQHF
>NA|TRBJ2-1|TRBV4-2
CASSQEVSGNSYNEQFF
>NA|TRBJ2-1|TRBV20-1
CSPAGLAGNEQFF
>medium-sized|TRBJ2-1|TRBV20-1
CSATAGTSGSNEQFF
>medium-sized|TRBJ2-7|TRBV28
CASSLFLASAHEQYF
>NA|TRBJ2-1|TRBV2
CASSDPGTSDEQFF
>NA|TRBJ1-5|TRBV4-1
CASSQDKGPNQPQHF
>NA|TRBJ2-2|TRBV11-2
CASSSRGTTQGTGELFF
>NA|TRBJ1-3|TRBV10-3
CAIRASDTIYF
>NA|TRBJ1-1|TRBV28
CASSLDRGLRTEAFF
>NA|TRBJ2-1|TRBV27
CASSLGHEQFF
>medium-sized|TRBJ2-7|TRBV20-1
CSARDLAGRTYEQYF
>NA|TRBJ2-5|TRBV11-2
CASSDPVGGWETQYF
>NA|TRBJ2-7|TRBV6-1
CASSSLAGGPYEQYF
>hyperexpanded|TRBJ1-1|TRBV4-3
CASSQLLHTENTEAFF
>NA|TRBJ1-2|TRBV28
CASSFRTSTGYYGYTF
>NA|TRBJ2-7|TRBV7-8
CASSGDRDGDYYEQYF
>NA|TRBJ2-1|TRBV11-2
CASQFPGSYNEQFF
>NA|TRBJ1-1|TRBV6-2/TRBV6-3
CASSYAPGTGADTEAFF
>NA|TRBJ2-1|TRBV7-6
CASSLGDSTYNEQFF
>medium-sized|TRBJ2-3|TRBV6-1
CASSEEVSGSDTQYF
>NA|TRBJ1-2|TRBV4-1
CASSPRVSAQVNYGYTF
>NA|TRBJ1-2|TRBV20-1
CSARDHGADYGYTF
>medium-sized|TRBJ1-5|TRBV28
CASSFTRDRGGFNQPQHF
>NA|TRBJ1-3|TRBV5-1
CASSLWGPGNTIYF
>NA|TRBJ2-7|TRBV7-6
CASILTGTGSSEQYF
>NA|TRBJ1-5|TRBV28
CAAQPDRAVQPQHF
>NA|TRBJ2-1|TRBV6-5
CASSYSDSNEQFF